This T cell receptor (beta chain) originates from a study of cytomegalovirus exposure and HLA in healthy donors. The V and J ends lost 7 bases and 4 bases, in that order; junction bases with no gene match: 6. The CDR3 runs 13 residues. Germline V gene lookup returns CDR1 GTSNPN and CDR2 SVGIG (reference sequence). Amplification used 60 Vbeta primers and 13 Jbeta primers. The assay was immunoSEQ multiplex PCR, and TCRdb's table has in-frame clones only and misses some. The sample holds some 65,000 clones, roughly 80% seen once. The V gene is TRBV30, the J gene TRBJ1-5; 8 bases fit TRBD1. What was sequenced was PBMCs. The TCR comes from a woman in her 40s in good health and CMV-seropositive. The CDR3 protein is CASAWTGNQPQHF. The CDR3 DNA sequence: TGTGCCTCAGCCTGGACAGGGAATCAGCCCCAGCATTTT.